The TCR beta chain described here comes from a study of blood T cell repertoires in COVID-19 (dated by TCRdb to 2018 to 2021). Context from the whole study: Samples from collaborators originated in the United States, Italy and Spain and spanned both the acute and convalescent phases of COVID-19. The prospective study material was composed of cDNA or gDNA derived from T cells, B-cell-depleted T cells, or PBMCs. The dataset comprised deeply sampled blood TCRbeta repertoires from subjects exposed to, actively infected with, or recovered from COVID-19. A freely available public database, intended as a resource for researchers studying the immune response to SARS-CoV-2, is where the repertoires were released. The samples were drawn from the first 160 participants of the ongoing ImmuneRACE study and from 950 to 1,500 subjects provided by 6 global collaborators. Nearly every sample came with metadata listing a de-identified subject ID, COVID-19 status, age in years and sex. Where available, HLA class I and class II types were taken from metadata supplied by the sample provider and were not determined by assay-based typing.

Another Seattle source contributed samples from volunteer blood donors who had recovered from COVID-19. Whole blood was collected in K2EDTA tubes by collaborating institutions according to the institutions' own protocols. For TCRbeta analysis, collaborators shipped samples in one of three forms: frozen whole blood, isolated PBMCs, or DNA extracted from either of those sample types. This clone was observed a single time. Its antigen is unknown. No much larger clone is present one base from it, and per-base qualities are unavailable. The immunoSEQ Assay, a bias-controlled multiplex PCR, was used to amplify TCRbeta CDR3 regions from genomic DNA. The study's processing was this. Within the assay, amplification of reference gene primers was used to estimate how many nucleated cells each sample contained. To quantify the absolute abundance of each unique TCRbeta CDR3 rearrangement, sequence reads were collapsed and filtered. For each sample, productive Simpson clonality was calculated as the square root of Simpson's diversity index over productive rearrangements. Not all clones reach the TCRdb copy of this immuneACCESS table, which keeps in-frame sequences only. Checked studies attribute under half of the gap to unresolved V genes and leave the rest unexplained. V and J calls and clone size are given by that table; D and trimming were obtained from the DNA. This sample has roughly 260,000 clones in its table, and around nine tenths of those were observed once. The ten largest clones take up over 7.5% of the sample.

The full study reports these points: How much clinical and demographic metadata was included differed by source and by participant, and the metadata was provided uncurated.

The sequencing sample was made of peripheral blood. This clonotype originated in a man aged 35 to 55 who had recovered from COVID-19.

The DNA is as follows: TGTGCCAGCTCACCCTCAGGGTCTGGGGCCAACGTCCTGACTTTC. Translation gives CASSPSGSGANVLTF. The chain uses TRBV18 and TRBJ2-6, with a tentative D gene TRBD1 over 5 matching bases. V is reduced by 3 bases and J by 1 base, leaving a spacing of 7 bases between them. CDR1 and CDR2 were assigned from the germline V gene as KGHSH and LQKENI. The CDR3 has 15 amino acids, counting the end cysteine and phenylalanine. CDR3 DNA is the only sequence kept; it has 45 bases, read in frame from the first base. Full variable domain (CDR3 extended with the reference TRBV18 and TRBJ2-6 proteins): NAGVMQNPRHLVRRRGQEARLRCSPMKGHSHVYWYRQLPEEGLKFMVYLQKENIIDESGMPKERFSAEFPKEGPSILRIQQVVRGDSAAYFCASSPSGSGANVLTFGAGSRLTVL.